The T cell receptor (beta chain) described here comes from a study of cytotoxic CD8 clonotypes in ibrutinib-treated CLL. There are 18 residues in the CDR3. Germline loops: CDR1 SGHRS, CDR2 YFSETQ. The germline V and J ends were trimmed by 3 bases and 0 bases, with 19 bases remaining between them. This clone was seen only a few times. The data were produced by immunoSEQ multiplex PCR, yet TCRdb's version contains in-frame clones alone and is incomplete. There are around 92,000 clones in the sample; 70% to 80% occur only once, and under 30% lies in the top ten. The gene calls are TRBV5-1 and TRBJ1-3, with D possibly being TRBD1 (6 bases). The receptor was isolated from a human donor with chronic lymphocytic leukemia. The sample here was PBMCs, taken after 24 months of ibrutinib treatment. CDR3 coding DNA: TGCGCCAGCAGCTGGGGACTAACAGGGCCGTCCTCTGGAAACACCATATATTTT. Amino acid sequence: CASSWGLTGPSSGNTIYF.